This passage covers 3 T cell receptor beta chains from one sample sequenced in a study of blood T cell repertoires in COVID-19. Generated by immunoSEQ multiplex PCR, the TCRdb table keeps only in-frame clones and is missing some. The sample gives under 250,000 clones, 80% to 95% of which show up once; more than 0.65% is in the top ten. The sequenced sample was peripheral blood. These receptors were collected from a man aged 25-45 years with COVID-19, enrolled during active disease.

V gene TRBV27 combines with J gene TRBJ1-2; 7 nucleotides agree with TRBD1. The germline gives CDR1 MNHEY, CDR2 SMNVEV (reference sequence). V trimming: 7 bases; J trimming: 10 bases; junction bases outside the gene matches: 12. This CDR3 has 13 amino acids. DNA of the CDR3: TGTGCCAGCACCCCTCGACAGGGCGCGGCCTACACCTTC. Protein product: CASTPRQGAAYTF.

This chain connects TRBV5-5 to TRBJ1-5; D unresolved. The CDR3 is 17 amino acids. Trimming shortened V by 1 base and J by 1 base, and 15 bases separated the two germline ends. CDR1 SGHKS and CDR2 YYEKEE come from the germline V gene (reference sequence). CDR3: CASSLSLAGSSNQPQHF. The CDR3 region has the DNA TGTGCCAGCAGCTTGAGTCTAGCGGGATCCAGCAATCAGCCCCAGCATTTT.

Notes on this clone: At one of its ends the junction is not consistent with the germline gene, which may arise from a read error. This chain joins TRBV29-1 and TRBJ1-1; 10 positions agree with TRBD1. The CDR3 runs 13 residues. CDR1 SQVTM and CDR2 ANQGSEA come from the germline V gene. The CDR3 coding sequence is TGCAGCGTTAAAGACAGGGGGCACACTGAAGCTTTCTTT. Its protein product is CSVKDRGHTEAFF.